Following are 22 T cell receptor beta chains from one sample sequenced in a study of shared clonotypes between healthy human individuals (dated by TCRdb to 2018 to 2021). Libraries were prepared through the immunoSEQ multiplex PCR assay. TCRdb took over this immuneACCESS table, retaining in-frame rearrangements with V and J assigned. Such tables are incomplete; in checked studies, under half of the missing clones stem from an unresolved V gene, and the remainder is unexplained. In this sample the table shows around 1,900,000 clones, around 93% of which occur a single time. Jointly, the top ten make up roughly 1.7% of the sample. For the CD8 naive samples, CD45RO-negative cells were positively selected for CCR7, yielding a CD45RA+CCR7+ population from which TemRA cells were excluded. The sample comprised naive CD8+ T cells from PBMCs. This specimen's cell subset or site label, per the study, means: CD45RA+CCR7+. The receptors shown here come from a man between 18 and 29 years old in good health. Some clones in this sample may be carry-over from other donors' samples.

The chain recombines TRBV6-1 with TRBJ2-7; tentatively, D is TRBD1 (5 bases). Germline V gene lookup returns CDR1 MNHNS and CDR2 SASEGT. The CDR3 extends over 12 amino acids. V was pared by 3 bases and J by 3 bases, with 6 bases between. CDR3 loop: CASSEDIYEQYF. The CDR3 nucleotides read TGTGCCAGCAGTGAGGACATCTACGAGCAGTACTTC.

This clone was seen only once. V gene TRBV6-5 combines with J gene TRBJ2-5; TRBD1 matches at 8 bases. V was clipped by 2 bases and J by 5 bases; unmatched bases: 7. This CDR3 contains 15 residues. Germline lookup yields CDR1 MNHEY and CDR2 SVGAGI. DNA of the CDR3: TGTGCCAGCAGTTACACGGACAGGGTCTTGGAGACCCAGTACTTC. It yields the protein CASSYTDRVLETQYF.

V usage is TRBV6-1 and J usage is TRBJ1-3; D remains unclear. The CDR3 has 14 amino acids. The germline gives CDR1 MNHNS, CDR2 SASEGT. The V end was cut by 0 bases, the J end by 9 bases, with 12 bases between. The CDR3 region has the DNA TGTGCCAGCAGTGAAGCGCGTCCATTAAGCACCATATATTTT. This codes for CASSEARPLSTIYF.

The chain employs TRBV2 and TRBJ1-2; weak D call: TRBD1 (6 bases). Trimming left V 1 base short and J 8 bases short, with 17 bases between. The CDR3 has 15 residues. The germline CDR1 and CDR2 sequences are SNHLY and FYNNEI. CDR3 residues: CASSEEFAEGGGYTF. CDR3 DNA sequence: TGTGCCAGCAGTGAAGAGTTTGCTGAGGGGGGCGGCTACACCTTC.

On this clone itself: Other DNA sequences in this specimen translate into the identical CDR3. V gene TRBV27 combines with J gene TRBJ1-1; D perhaps matches TRBD1 (5 bases). This CDR3 spans 13 amino acids. The germline V gene encodes CDR1 MNHEY and CDR2 SMNVEV (reference sequence). The V end was cut by 3 bases, the J end by 6 bases, with 11 bases between. The CDR3 protein is CASSLRGEPEAFF. The CDR3 nucleotides read TGTGCCAGCAGTTTGAGAGGGGAGCCTGAAGCTTTCTTT.

The rearrangement links TRBV27 to TRBJ1-2; D may be TRBD1 (5 bases). This CDR3 comprises 16 residues. V lost 7 bases, J lost 2 bases, and 20 bases lay in between. Germline CDR1 MNHEY, CDR2 SMNVEV (reference sequence). CDR3 bases: TGTGCCAGCACCACTACGTGGGGGTCTTCAAACTATGGCTACACCTTC. It yields the protein CASTTTWGSSNYGYTF.

This clone was recorded a few times. The V gene is TRBV9, the J gene TRBJ2-1, with D maybe TRBD1 (6 bases). V was clipped by 3 bases and J by 3 bases, with 10 bases between them. CDR1 SGDLS and CDR2 YYNGEE come from the germline V gene. The CDR3 consists of 14 residues. CDR3 amino acids: CASSDRDNYNEQFF. The CDR3 DNA reads as TGTGCCAGCAGCGATCGGGACAACTACAATGAGCAGTTCTTC.

The rearrangement uses TRBV29-1 and TRBJ2-4, with a tentative D call TRBD2 (5 bases). V was trimmed by 4 bases and J by 9 bases, leaving 13 bases between them. In germline, CDR1 is SQVTM, CDR2 ANQGSEA. The CDR3 is 12 amino acids. The CDR3 nucleotides read TGCAGCGTTGTAACCCCTGGGAGCATTCAGTACTTC. This encodes CSVVTPGSIQYF.

CDR3 protein: CASSPAVGIGRNTEAFF. CDR3 DNA: TGTGCCAGTAGCCCGGCCGTGGGGATCGGGAGGAACACTGAAGCTTTCTTT. The rearrangement uses TRBV19 and TRBJ1-1; D remains ambiguous. Trimming cost V 6 bases and J 1 base, with 21 bases left between them. Germline V gene lookup returns CDR1 LNHDA and CDR2 SQIVND (reference sequence). The CDR3 length is 17 residues. The complete variable domain, with remaining parts taken from reference TRBV19 and TRBJ1-1, reads DGGITQSPKYLFRKEGQNVTLSCEQNLNHDAMYWYRQDPGQGLRLIYYSQIVNDFQKGDIAEGYSVSREKKESFPLTVTSAQKNPTAFYLCASSPAVGIGRNTEAFFGQGTRLTVV.

The rearrangement uses TRBV6-6 and TRBJ1-1; D is undetermined. Between the trimmed V and J ends, which lost 8 bases and 7 bases, there was a span of 14 bases. Per germline, CDR1 MNHNY and CDR2 SVGAGI (reference sequence). The CDR3 is 12 residues long. The CDR3, as DNA: TGTGCCAGCGTTCCGGACGGCGGTGAAGCTTTCTTT. Amino acids: CASVPDGGEAFF.

This clone appeared once. The chain couples TRBV11-2 to TRBJ2-7, with TRBD2 matching over 9 bases. J was trimmed by 6 bases and V by 3 bases; bases with no gene match: 6. The CDR3 covers 14 residues. Per germline, CDR1 SGHAT and CDR2 FQNNGV. The CDR3 is CASSFRSGSPEQYF. CDR3 in DNA: TGTGCCAGCAGCTTTCGTAGCGGGAGCCCCGAGCAGTACTTC.

The J gene is TRBJ2-1, the V gene TRBV27; 10 bases match TRBD2. Germline CDR1 and CDR2: MNHEY and SMNVEV (reference sequence). Trimming at V came to 6 bases and at J to 5 bases, leaving 7 bases not matched to a gene. The CDR3 runs 15 residues. The CDR3 bases are TGTGCCAGCAGCTTAAGCCTAGCGGGGGACAATGAGCAGTTCTTC. Its translation is CASSLSLAGDNEQFF.

The J gene is TRBJ2-3, the V gene TRBV7-6; TRBD2 matches at 15 bases. Germline lookup yields CDR1 SGHVS and CDR2 FNYEAQ. Losses at the gene ends were 3 bases for V and 1 base for J; bases not matched to a gene: 5. The CDR3 sequence is 18 residues long. CDR3 in DNA: TGTGCCAGCAGCTTGGGACTAGCGGGAGGCCGGGGCACAGATACGCAGTATTTT. Residues: CASSLGLAGGRGTDTQYF. The whole variable domain, filled in from reference TRBV7-6 and TRBJ2-3, reads GAGVSQSPRYKVTKRGQDVALRCDPISGHVSLYWYRQALGQGPEFLTYFNYEAQQDKSGLPNDRFSAERPEGSISTLTIQRTEQRDSAMYRCASSLGLAGGRGTDTQYFGPGTRLTVL.

The V call is TRBV19, the J call TRBJ2-1, with D possibly matching TRBD2 (5 bases). Looked up from germline, CDR1 is LNHDA and CDR2 is SQIVND (reference sequence). The CDR3 is 16 amino acids. Trimming pared 4 bases from V and 0 bases from J, leaving 13 bases between. This CDR3 reads CASSTQAEDSYNEQFF. CDR3 DNA sequence: TGTGCCAGTAGTACCCAAGCGGAAGACTCCTACAATGAGCAGTTCTTC.

This chain joins TRBV11-2 and TRBJ2-4; D is uncertain. The germline V gene has CDR1 SGHAT and CDR2 FQNNGV. V lost 3 bases and J lost 8, with 8 bases in between. CDR3 size: 12 residues. CDR3 in amino acids: CASSFSRDIQYF. As DNA, the CDR3 is TGTGCCAGCAGCTTTAGTAGGGACATTCAGTACTTC.

The chain employs TRBV29-1 and TRBJ2-2; D is uncertain. Germline V lookup: CDR1 SQVTM, CDR2 ANQGSEA. The CDR3 is made up of 13 amino acids. Deletions cut 2 bases from V and 1 base from J, with 5 bases between. CDR3 region: CSVEIENTGELFF. The CDR3 region has the DNA TGCAGCGTTGAAATAGAGAACACCGGGGAGCTGTTTTTT.

The CDR3 spells CASRKRTGHQPQHF. CDR3 nucleotides: TGTGCCAGCAGGAAAAGGACAGGGCACCAGCCCCAGCATTTT. The chain combines TRBV6-5 with TRBJ1-5; the match to TRBD1 covers 8 bases. J gave up 7 bases and V 6 bases, and 8 bases lay outside the gene matches. The germline gives CDR1 MNHEY, CDR2 SVGAGI. This CDR3 spans 14 amino acids.

The rearrangement links TRBV19 to TRBJ1-2; 7 nucleotides align to TRBD1. The J segment lost 4 bases and the V segment lost 1 base, leaving 6 bases of the junction unmatched. This CDR3 region has 15 residues. CDR1 is LNHDA and CDR2 is SQIVND in the germline V gene (reference sequence). CDR3 in amino acids: CASSIGGGRGYGYTF. The CDR3 DNA sequence: TGTGCCAGTAGTATAGGAGGGGGCAGAGGCTATGGCTACACCTTC.

A word on this clone: Other nucleotide sequences in the sample specify the same CDR3. The gene calls are TRBV28 and TRBJ2-1, with 10 bases that match TRBD2. CDR1 and CDR2 (germline): MDHEN, SYDVKM. This CDR3 is built from 13 residues. V shed 5 bases, J shed 7 bases, and the junction held 2 bases outside the gene matches. The CDR3 DNA reads TGTGCCAGCAGTCCTAGCGGGAGTAATGAGCAGTTCTTC. It yields the protein CASSPSGSNEQFF.

J is TRBJ2-1 and V is TRBV6-1; 7 nucleotides agree with TRBD2. V was clipped by 3 bases and J by 3 bases; unmatched bases: 20. Per germline, CDR1 MNHNS and CDR2 SASEGT. The CDR3 consists of 20 residues. CDR3 in amino acids: CASSDRDYGTVLGGYNEQFF. CDR3 nucleotide sequence: TGTGCCAGCAGTGATCGGGACTATGGGACGGTCTTGGGAGGCTACAATGAGCAGTTCTTC.

V and J are TRBV29-1 and TRBJ2-7, with D uncertain. The CDR3 is 15 amino acids. Germline CDR1 SQVTM, CDR2 ANQGSEA. The V and J ends lost 5 bases and 0 bases respectively, with 17 bases between them. The DNA for the CDR3 is TGCAGCGTTTGTGGTACGGAACAGCACTCCTACGAGCAGTACTTC. It specifies CSVCGTEQHSYEQYF.

The CDR3 nucleotides are TGTGCCAGCAGCGTAGCTGGGGCTAGAGGAGAGACCCAGTACTTC. Encoded protein: CASSVAGARGETQYF. The chain recombines TRBV9 with TRBJ2-5; tentatively, D is TRBD1 (5 bases). The germline gives CDR1 SGDLS, CDR2 YYNGEE. V lost 0 bases, J lost 4 bases, and 13 bases lay in between. The CDR3 is made up of 15 amino acids.